This is a list of T cell receptor beta chains from one sample in a study of blood T cell repertoires in COVID-19. TCRdb's table, derived via immunoSEQ multiplex PCR, lists solely in-frame clones and lacks some. The data contain tens of thousands of clones, around 85% of them seen just once; the ten biggest clones take up roughly 15%. Sequenced input: peripheral blood. The receptors were gathered from a human donor in a cohort sampled during active COVID-19. Both conserved end residues are part of each CDR3. The D gene is left open where the match is weak. The listing skips clone size in some rows; elsewhere it reads once, few, many or a size class.

size	V	J	D	CDR3	DNA
-	TRBV28	TRBJ1-4	TRBD1	CASLFGGTGQRKLFF	TGTGCCAGCCTCTTCGGCGGGACAGGGCAGAGAAAACTGTTTTTT
once	TRBV6-5	TRBJ2-5	TRBD1	CASSQDRGERETQYF	TGTGCCAGCAGTCAGGACAGGGGGGAGCGAGAGACCCAGTACTTC
-	TRBV27	TRBJ2-7	-	CASSPMRVSYEQYF	TGTGCCAGCAGTCCAATGCGCGTCTCCTACGAGCAGTACTTC
-	TRBV7-2	TRBJ2-7	TRBD2	CASSNPGGGLIYEQYF	TGTGCCAGCAGTAACCCCGGGGGGGGGCTCATTTACGAGCAGTACTTC
-	TRBV29-1	TRBJ1-1	-	CSAGATSSTEAFF	TGCAGCGCTGGGGCCACTTCGAGCACTGAAGCTTTCTTT
few	TRBV7-9	TRBJ1-4	TRBD1	CASSLPVNRGVEKLFF	TGTGCCAGCAGCTTACCGGTCAACAGGGGGGTTGAAAAACTGTTTTTT
-	TRBV10-1	TRBJ1-2	TRBD1	CASSGPGGHYGYTF	TGCGCCAGCAGTGGCCCAGGGGGCCACTATGGCTACACCTTC
-	TRBV6-6	TRBJ2-3	-	CASKLTTATDTQYF	TGTGCCAGCAAACTGACGACTGCCACAGATACGCAGTATTTT
-	TRBV6-2/TRBV6-3	TRBJ2-2	-	CASSYRGRGGGELFF	TGTGCCAGCAGTTACCGAGGTCGAGGTGGCGGGGAGCTGTTTTTT
-	TRBV7-9	TRBJ2-7	-	CASSLVGPPYEQYF	TGTGCCAGCAGCTTAGTGGGGCCGCCCTACGAGCAGTACTTC
-	TRBV7-2	TRBJ2-7	TRBD2	CASSQWTSGRHEQYF	TGTGCCAGCAGCCAATGGACTAGCGGGAGGCACGAGCAGTACTTC
-	TRBV5-1	TRBJ2-1	TRBD1	CASSLGTGGTYNEQFF	TGCGCCAGCAGCTTGGGGACAGGGGGCACCTACAATGAGCAGTTCTTC
-	TRBV12-5	TRBJ1-3	-	CASGSTTVLSGNTIYF	TGTGCTAGTGGTTCGACGACAGTACTCTCTGGAAACACCATATATTTT
once	TRBV2	TRBJ1-4	-	CASSLATNEKLFF	TGTGCCAGCTCCCTTGCAACTAATGAAAAACTGTTTTTT
-	TRBV4-1	TRBJ2-1	-	CASSLGLNEQFF	TGCGCCAGCAGCCTGGGACTTAATGAGCAGTTCTTC
-	TRBV28	TRBJ1-2	TRBD1	CAIEDRGSYGYTF	TGTGCCATAGAGGACAGGGGGAGCTATGGCTACACCTTC
-	TRBV4-1	TRBJ1-5	-	CASSQESGYSNQPQHF	TGCGCCAGCAGCCAAGAGAGCGGGTATAGCAATCAGCCCCAGCATTTT
-	TRBV27	TRBJ1-6	TRBD1	CASSPFGDRGYNSPLHF	TGTGCCAGCAGCCCCTTTGGGGACAGGGGATATAATTCACCCCTCCACTTT
once	TRBV9	TRBJ1-1	TRBD1	CASSATGGRNTEAFF	TGTGCCAGCAGCGCGACAGGGGGAAGGAACACTGAAGCTTTCTTT
-	TRBV12-5	TRBJ1-1	TRBD1	CASAPQGADTEAFF	TGTGCTAGTGCCCCACAGGGGGCGGACACTGAAGCTTTCTTT
-	TRBV12-3/TRBV12-4	TRBJ2-7	-	CASSHSSYEQYF	TGTGCCAGCAGCCACAGCTCCTACGAGCAGTACTTC
-	TRBV9	TRBJ1-3	TRBD1	CASSVRGGAGNTIYF	TGTGCCAGCAGCGTCCGAGGGGGCGCTGGAAACACCATATATTTT
-	TRBV30	TRBJ1-6	TRBD1	CAWEKTGLDSPLHF	TGTGCCTGGGAAAAGACAGGGTTGGATTCACCCCTCCACTTT
-	TRBV10-1	TRBJ2-3	TRBD2	CASSDRGRSGTDTQYF	TGCGCCAGCAGTGATCGCGGGAGGTCTGGCACAGATACGCAGTATTTT
-	TRBV24-1	TRBJ2-7	TRBD1	CATSDQTIRGQGADEQYF	TGTGCCACCAGTGACCAAACTATAAGGGGACAGGGGGCGGATGAGCAGTACTTC
few	TRBV4-1	TRBJ2-2	TRBD1	CASSQAGGVGTGELFF	TGCGCCAGCAGCCAAGCAGGGGGCGTAGGCACCGGGGAGCTGTTTTTT
-	TRBV28	TRBJ2-5	TRBD2	CASRGGGRRETQYF	TGTGCCAGCAGGGGAGGCGGGAGGCGGGAGACCCAGTACTTC
-	TRBV20-1	TRBJ2-5	TRBD2	CSASSPRGGKETQYF	TGCAGTGCTAGTTCCCCTCGGGGGGGGAAAGAGACCCAGTACTTC
-	TRBV18	TRBJ1-1	-	CASSQAGRNTEAFF	TGTGCCAGCTCCCAGGCCGGTCGGAACACTGAAGCTTTCTTT
-	TRBV3-1/TRBV3-2	TRBJ2-3	TRBD1	CATGQGQLTDTQYF	TGTGCCACAGGACAGGGGCAATTGACAGATACGCAGTATTTT
-	TRBV14	TRBJ2-7	-	CASSLVRYYEQYF	TGTGCCAGCAGCCTTGTCAGGTACTACGAGCAGTACTTC
medium-sized	TRBV11-3	TRBJ1-4	TRBD1	CASSVRQGNEKLFF	TGTGCCAGCAGCGTACGACAGGGTAATGAAAAACTGTTTTTT
-	TRBV7-9	TRBJ2-2	-	CASSPLESGAGELFF	TGTGCCAGCAGCCCGCTAGAATCCGGGGCCGGGGAGCTGTTTTTT
few	TRBV4-2	TRBJ1-5	-	CASSQEKNQNQPQHF	TGTGCCAGCAGCCAAGAGAAAAATCAGAATCAGCCCCAGCATTTT
-	TRBV11-3	TRBJ2-5	TRBD1	CASSPPPGTGGETQYF	TGTGCCAGCAGCCCCCCCCCTGGGACAGGGGGAGAGACCCAGTACTTC
-	TRBV19	TRBJ1-5	-	CASSTRTVNQPQHF	TGTGCCAGTAGTACCCGGACAGTCAATCAGCCCCAGCATTTT
once	TRBV5-6	TRBJ2-7	-	CASSLLPGHPSYEQYF	TGTGCCAGCAGCTTGCTGCCGGGACACCCATCCTACGAGCAGTACTTC
-	TRBV27	TRBJ1-2	-	CASTRRGGYGYTF	TGTGCCAGCACTCGACGGGGGGGCTATGGCTACACCTTC
-	TRBV6-2/TRBV6-3	TRBJ2-1	-	CASSYDERGYNEQFF	TGTGCCAGCAGTTACGACGAGCGAGGGTACAATGAGCAGTTCTTC
-	TRBV11-2	TRBJ2-2	-	CASSPMSPGLFF	TGTGCCAGCAGCCCAATGTCCCCGGGTCTGTTTTTT
-	TRBV27	TRBJ2-7	-	CASSGARMGEQYF	TGTGCCAGCAGTGGGGCGCGGATGGGCGAGCAGTACTTC
-	TRBV25-1	TRBJ2-5	-	CASSGSPRGRETQYF	TGTGCCAGCAGTGGTTCTCCCAGGGGACGAGAGACCCAGTACTTC
-	TRBV4-2	TRBJ2-5	-	CASMDTRLQETQYF	TGTGCCAGCATGGACACACGCCTCCAAGAGACCCAGTACTTC
-	TRBV7-9	TRBJ1-3	TRBD1	CASSHDRASGNTIYF	TGTGCCAGCAGCCACGACAGGGCCTCTGGAAACACCATATATTTT
-	TRBV5-6	TRBJ1-6	-	CASRLYGFSPLHF	TGTGCCAGCAGATTGTACGGGTTTTCACCCCTCCACTTT
-	TRBV12-5	TRBJ2-4	-	CASGLVPSDGEDIQYF	TGTGCTAGTGGTTTGGTACCAAGCGATGGTGAGGACATTCAGTACTTC
-	TRBV24-1	TRBJ2-1	TRBD2	CATSDPQAGVLNEQFF	TGTGCCACCAGTGATCCTCAAGCGGGAGTACTCAATGAGCAGTTCTTC
few	TRBV21-1	TRBJ2-7	-	CASTGRTGRPYEQYF	TGTGCCAGCACCGGAAGGACAGGGAGACCCTACGAGCAGTACTTC
-	TRBV19	TRBJ1-2	TRBD1	CASSPTRRTGLQFHGYTF	TGTGCCAGTAGTCCGACGCGACGGACAGGGCTCCAATTTCATGGCTACACCTTC
-	TRBV4-1	TRBJ2-1	-	CASSQSGGADSVNEQFF	TGCGCCAGCAGCCAAAGCGGAGGGGCAGATTCGGTAAATGAGCAGTTCTTC
-	TRBV27	TRBJ2-3	TRBD2	CASSLRAGGFPTDTQYF	TGTGCCAGCAGTTTGAGGGCGGGAGGGTTCCCCACAGATACGCAGTATTTT
once	TRBV19	TRBJ1-2	-	CASSIKSGLGYTF	TGTGCCAGTAGTATAAAGTCAGGGTTAGGCTACACCTTC
-	TRBV6-2/TRBV6-3	TRBJ1-5	-	CASSPRIQTHSNQPQHF	TGTGCCAGCAGCCCTCGGATCCAGACACATAGCAATCAGCCCCAGCATTTT
-	TRBV5-1	TRBJ1-4	TRBD1	CASSEQNRGGEKLFF	TGCGCCAGCAGCGAGCAAAACAGGGGTGGAGAAAAACTGTTTTTT
-	TRBV6-5	TRBJ2-7	TRBD1	CASSDRGYEQYF	TGTGCCAGCAGCGACAGGGGCTACGAGCAGTACTTC
-	TRBV29-1	TRBJ2-3	TRBD2	CSVAGTSGSTDTQYF	TGCAGCGTTGCAGGGACTAGCGGGAGCACAGATACGCAGTATTTT
-	TRBV2	TRBJ2-1	TRBD2	CASRRDSSGSSYNEQFF	TGTGCCAGCAGACGAGATTCTAGCGGGAGTTCCTACAATGAGCAGTTCTTC
-	TRBV5-1	TRBJ2-7	-	CASTSGTLSYEQYF	TGCGCCAGCACTTCAGGTACCCTCTCCTACGAGCAGTACTTC
-	TRBV5-4	TRBJ2-2	TRBD1	CASSRDRENTGELFF	TGTGCCAGCAGCCGGGACAGGGAAAACACCGGGGAGCTGTTTTTT
-	TRBV28	TRBJ1-6	TRBD1	CASRQGTSYNSPLHF	TGTGCCAGCCGACAGGGTACGTCCTATAATTCACCCCTCCACTTT